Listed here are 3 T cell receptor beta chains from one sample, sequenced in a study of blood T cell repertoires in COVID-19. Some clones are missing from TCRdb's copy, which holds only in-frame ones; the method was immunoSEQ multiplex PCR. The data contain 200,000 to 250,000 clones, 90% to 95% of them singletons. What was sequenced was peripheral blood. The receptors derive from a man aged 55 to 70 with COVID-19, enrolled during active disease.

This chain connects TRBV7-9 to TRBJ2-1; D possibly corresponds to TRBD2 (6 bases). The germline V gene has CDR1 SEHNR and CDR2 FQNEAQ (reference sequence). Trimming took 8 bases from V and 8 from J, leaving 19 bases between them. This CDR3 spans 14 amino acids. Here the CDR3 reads CASGQGGPRDEQFF. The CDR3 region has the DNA TGTGCCAGCGGCCAGGGAGGCCCCAGGGATGAGCAGTTCTTC.

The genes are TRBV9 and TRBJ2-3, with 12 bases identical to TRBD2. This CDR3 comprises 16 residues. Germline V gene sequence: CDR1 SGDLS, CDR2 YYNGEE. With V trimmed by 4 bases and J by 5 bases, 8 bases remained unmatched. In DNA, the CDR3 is TGTGCCAGCAGCCCAAGGACTAGCGGGGAGGTAGATACGCAGTATTTT. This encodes CASSPRTSGEVDTQYF.

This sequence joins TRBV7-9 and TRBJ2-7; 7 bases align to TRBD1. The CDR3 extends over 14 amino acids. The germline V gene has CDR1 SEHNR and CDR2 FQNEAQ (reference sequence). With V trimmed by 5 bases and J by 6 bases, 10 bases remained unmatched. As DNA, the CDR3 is TGTGCCAGCAGCGTCATGACAGGGCGGTCCGAGCAGTACTTC. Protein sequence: CASSVMTGRSEQYF.